This T cell receptor beta chain was retrieved from a study of cytomegalovirus exposure and HLA in healthy donors. Whole-study findings and limits: The authors confirmed in vitro that a few CMV-associated chains were specific for CMV antigens.

Vbeta (60) and Jbeta (13) primers were used in the PCR. Assay: immunoSEQ multiplex PCR; the TCRdb copy retains only in-frame clones and omits some. There are around 150,000 clones in the sample; around 70% occur only once, and roughly 2.1% lies in the top ten. This CDR3 has 10 residues. V dropped 2 bases and J dropped 9 bases, with 5 bases sitting between them. Germline V gene sequence: CDR1 DFQATT, CDR2 SNEGSKA (reference sequence). This clone was counted a single time. Its cognate antigen is unknown. The rearrangement links TRBV20-1 to TRBJ2-1; D is unresolved. This TCR was sampled from a middle-aged man in good health and CMV-seronegative. The specimen was PBMCs. Written as DNA, the CDR3 is TGCAGTGCTAGACGGGTTGAGCAGTTCTTC. It is translated as CSARRVEQFF.